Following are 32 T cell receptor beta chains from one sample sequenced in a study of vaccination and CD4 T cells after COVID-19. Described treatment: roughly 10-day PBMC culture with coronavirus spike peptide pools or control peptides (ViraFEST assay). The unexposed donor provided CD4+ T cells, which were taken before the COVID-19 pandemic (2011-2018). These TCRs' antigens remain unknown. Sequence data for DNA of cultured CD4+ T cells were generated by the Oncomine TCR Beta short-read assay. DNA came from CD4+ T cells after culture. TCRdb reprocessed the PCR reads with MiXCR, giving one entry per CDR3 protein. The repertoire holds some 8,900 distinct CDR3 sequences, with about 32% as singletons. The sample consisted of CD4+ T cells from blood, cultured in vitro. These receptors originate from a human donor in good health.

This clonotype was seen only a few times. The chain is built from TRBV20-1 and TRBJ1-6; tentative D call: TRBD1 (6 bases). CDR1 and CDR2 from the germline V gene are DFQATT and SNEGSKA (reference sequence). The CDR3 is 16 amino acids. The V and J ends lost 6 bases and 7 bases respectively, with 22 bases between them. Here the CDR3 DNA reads TGCAGTGCCCTAAGGTCAGGGAGGAGGGGGAATTCACCCCTCCACTTT. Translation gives CSALRSGRRGNSPLHF.

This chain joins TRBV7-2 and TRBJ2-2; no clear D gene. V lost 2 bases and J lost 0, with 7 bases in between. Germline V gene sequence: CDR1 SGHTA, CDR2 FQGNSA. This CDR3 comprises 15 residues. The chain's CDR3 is CASSLKLSNTGELFF. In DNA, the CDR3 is TGTGCCAGCAGCTTAAAACTTTCGAACACCGGGGAGCTGTTTTTT.

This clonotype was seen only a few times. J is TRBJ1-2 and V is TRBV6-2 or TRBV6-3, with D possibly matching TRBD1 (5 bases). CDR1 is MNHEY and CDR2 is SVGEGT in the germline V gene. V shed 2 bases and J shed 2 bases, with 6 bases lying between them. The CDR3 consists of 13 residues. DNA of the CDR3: TGTGCCAGCAGTTACGAGGGGAACTATGGCTACACCTTC. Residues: CASSYEGNYGYTF.

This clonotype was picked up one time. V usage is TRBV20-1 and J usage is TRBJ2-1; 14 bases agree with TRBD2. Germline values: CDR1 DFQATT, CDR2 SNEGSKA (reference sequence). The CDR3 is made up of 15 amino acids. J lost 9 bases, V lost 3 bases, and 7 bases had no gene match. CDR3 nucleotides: TGCAGTGCTAGTATTGGGACTAGCGGGAGTGGTGAGCAGTTCTTC. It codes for CSASIGTSGSGEQFF.

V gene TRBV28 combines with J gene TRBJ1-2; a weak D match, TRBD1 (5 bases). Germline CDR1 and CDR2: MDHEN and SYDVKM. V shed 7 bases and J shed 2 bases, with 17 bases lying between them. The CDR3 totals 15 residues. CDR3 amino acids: CASTPPRGENYGYTF. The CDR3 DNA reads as TGTGCCAGCACCCCCCCCCGGGGGGAAAACTATGGCTACACCTTC.

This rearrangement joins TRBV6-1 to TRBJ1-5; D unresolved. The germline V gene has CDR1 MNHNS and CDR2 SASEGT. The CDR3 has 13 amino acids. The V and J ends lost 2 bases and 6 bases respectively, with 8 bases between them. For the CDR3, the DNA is TGTGCCAGCAGTGAATCTAGGGTTCAGCCCCAGCATTTT. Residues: CASSESRVQPQHF.

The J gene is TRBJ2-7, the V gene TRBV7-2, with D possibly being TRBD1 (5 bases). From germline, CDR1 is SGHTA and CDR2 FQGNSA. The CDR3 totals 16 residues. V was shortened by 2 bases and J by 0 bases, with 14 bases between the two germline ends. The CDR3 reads CASSLLSGQSSYEQYF. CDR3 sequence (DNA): TGTGCCAGCAGCTTACTGAGTGGACAAAGCTCCTACGAGCAGTACTTC. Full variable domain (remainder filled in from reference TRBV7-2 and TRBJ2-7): GAGVSQSPSNKVTEKGKDVELRCDPISGHTALYWYRQSLGQGLEFLIYFQGNSAPDKSGLPSDRFSAERTGGSVSTLTIQRTQQEDSAVYLCASSLLSGQSSYEQYFGPGTRLTVT.

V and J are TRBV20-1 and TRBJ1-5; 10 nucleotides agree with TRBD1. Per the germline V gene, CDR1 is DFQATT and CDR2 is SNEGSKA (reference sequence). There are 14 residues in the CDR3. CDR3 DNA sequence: TGCAGCTCAGCCGAAAGGGACAGGGGTCAGCCCCAGCATTTT. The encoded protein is CSSAERDRGQPQHF.

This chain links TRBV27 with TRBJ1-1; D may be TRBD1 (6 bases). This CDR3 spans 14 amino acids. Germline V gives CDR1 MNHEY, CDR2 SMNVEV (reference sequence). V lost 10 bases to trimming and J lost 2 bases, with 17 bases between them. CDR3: CATRAVGANTEAFF. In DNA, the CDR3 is TGTGCCACCCGGGCTGTGGGGGCAAACACTGAAGCTTTCTTT.

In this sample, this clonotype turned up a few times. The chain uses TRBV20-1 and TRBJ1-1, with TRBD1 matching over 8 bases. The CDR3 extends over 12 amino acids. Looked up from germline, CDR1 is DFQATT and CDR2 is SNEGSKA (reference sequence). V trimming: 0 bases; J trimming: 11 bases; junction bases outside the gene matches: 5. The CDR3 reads CSAREGDRLAFF. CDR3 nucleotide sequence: TGCAGTGCTAGAGAGGGGGACAGGCTGGCTTTCTTT.

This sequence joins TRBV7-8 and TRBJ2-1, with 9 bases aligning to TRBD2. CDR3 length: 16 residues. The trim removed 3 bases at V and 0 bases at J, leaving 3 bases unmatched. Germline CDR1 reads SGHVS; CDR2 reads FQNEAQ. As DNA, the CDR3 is TGTGCCAGCAGCTTTAGACTAGCGGACTCCTACAATGAGCAGTTCTTC. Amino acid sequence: CASSFRLADSYNEQFF.

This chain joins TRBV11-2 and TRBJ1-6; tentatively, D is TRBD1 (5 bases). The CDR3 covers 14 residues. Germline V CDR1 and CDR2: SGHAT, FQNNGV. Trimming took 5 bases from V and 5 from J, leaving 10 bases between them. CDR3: CASSPRQNNSPLHF. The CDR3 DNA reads TGTGCCAGCAGCCCACGACAGAATAATTCACCCCTCCACTTT.

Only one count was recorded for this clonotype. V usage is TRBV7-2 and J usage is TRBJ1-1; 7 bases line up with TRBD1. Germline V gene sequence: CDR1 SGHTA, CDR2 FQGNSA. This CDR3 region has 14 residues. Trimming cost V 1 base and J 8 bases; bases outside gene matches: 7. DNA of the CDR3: TGTGCCAGCAGCTTAGGAGGGACAGTCTCCGAAGCTTTCTTT. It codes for CASSLGGTVSEAFF.

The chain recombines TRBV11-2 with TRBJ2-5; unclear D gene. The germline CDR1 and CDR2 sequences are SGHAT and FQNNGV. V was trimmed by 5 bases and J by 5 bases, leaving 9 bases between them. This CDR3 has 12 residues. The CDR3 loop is CASSPPRETQYF. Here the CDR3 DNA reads TGTGCCAGCAGCCCCCCTCGCGAGACCCAGTACTTC.

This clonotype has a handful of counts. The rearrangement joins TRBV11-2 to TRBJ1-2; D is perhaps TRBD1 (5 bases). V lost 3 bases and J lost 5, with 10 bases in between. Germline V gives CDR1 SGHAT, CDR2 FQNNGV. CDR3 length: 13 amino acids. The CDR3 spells CASSFVGAYGYTF. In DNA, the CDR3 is TGTGCCAGCAGCTTCGTAGGGGCGTATGGCTACACCTTC.

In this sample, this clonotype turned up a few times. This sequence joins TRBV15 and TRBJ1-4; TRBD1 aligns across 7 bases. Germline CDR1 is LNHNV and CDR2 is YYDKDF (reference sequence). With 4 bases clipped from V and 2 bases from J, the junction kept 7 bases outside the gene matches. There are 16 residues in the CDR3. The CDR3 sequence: CATSTYRGDTNEKLFF. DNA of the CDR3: TGTGCCACCAGCACCTACAGGGGAGACACTAATGAAAAACTGTTTTTT.

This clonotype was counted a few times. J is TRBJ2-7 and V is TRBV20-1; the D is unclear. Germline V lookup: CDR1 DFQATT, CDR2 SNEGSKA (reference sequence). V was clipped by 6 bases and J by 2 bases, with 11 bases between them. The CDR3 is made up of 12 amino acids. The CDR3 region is CSASTRPYEQYF. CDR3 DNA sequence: TGCAGTGCCTCGACACGTCCCTACGAGCAGTACTTC.

The CDR3: CASSSGLAGGGNEQFF. CDR3 nucleotides: TGTGCCAGCAGCTCGGGACTAGCGGGAGGGGGTAATGAGCAGTTCTTC. The chain combines TRBV7-3 with TRBJ2-1, with 16 bases fitting TRBD2. Germline lookup yields CDR1 SGHTA and CDR2 FQGTGA. V was pared by 4 bases and J by 7 bases, with 4 bases of the junction left unmatched. The CDR3 is 16 amino acids. Full variable domain (remainder filled in from reference TRBV7-3 and TRBJ2-1): GAGVSQTPSNKVTEKGKYVELRCDPISGHTALYWYRQSLGQGPEFLIYFQGTGAADDSGLPNDRFFAVRPEGSVSTLKIQRTERGDSAVYLCASSSGLAGGGNEQFFGPGTRLTVL.

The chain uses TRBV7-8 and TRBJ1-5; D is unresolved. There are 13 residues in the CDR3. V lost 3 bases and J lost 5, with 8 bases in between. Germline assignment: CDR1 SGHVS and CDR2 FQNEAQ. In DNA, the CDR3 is TGTGCCAGCAGCTTGAGCGGGGATCAGCCCCAGCATTTT. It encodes CASSLSGDQPQHF.

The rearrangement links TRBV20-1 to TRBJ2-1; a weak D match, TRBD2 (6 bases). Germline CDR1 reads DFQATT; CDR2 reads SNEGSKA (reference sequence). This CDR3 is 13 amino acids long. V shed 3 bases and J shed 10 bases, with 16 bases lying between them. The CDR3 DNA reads TGCAGTGCTAGCTCCGGAGGGGTGGAAGAGCAGTTCTTC. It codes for CSASSGGVEEQFF.

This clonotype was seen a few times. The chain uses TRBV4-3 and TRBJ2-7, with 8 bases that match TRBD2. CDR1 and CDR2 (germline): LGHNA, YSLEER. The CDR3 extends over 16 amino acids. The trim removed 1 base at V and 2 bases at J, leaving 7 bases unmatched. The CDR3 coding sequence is TGCGCCAGCAGCCAAGGGGCGGCGGGAGGTACCTACGAGCAGTACTTC. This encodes CASSQGAAGGTYEQYF.

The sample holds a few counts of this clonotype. The CDR3 spells CASSQDIRRRGYTF. The CDR3 DNA reads as TGCGCCAGCAGCCAAGATATTCGGCGACGGGGCTACACCTTC. This rearrangement joins TRBV4-3 to TRBJ1-2; D remains ambiguous. This CDR3 has 14 residues. Trimming removed 0 bases from V and 8 bases from J, with 13 bases in between. The germline gives CDR1 LGHNA, CDR2 YSLEER.

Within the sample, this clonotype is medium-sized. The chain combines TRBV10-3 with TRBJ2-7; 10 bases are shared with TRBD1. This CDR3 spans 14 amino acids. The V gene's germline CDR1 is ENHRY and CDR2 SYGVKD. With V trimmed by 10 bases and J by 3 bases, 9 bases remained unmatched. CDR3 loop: CATDSGTGVYEQYF. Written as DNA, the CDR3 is TGTGCCACGGACTCCGGGACAGGGGTCTACGAGCAGTACTTC.

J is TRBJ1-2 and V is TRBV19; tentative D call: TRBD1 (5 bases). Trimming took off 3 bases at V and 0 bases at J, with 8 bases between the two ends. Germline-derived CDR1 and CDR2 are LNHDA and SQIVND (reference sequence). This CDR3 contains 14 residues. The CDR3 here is CASSIGTPNYGYTF. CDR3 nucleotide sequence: TGTGCCAGTAGTATTGGGACCCCTAACTATGGCTACACCTTC.

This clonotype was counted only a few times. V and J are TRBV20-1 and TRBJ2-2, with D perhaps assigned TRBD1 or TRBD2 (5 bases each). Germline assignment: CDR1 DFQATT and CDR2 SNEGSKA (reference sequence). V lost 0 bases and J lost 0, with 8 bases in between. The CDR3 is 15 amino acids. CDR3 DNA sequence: TGCAGTGCTAGAGAGGGACCCCCGAACACCGGGGAGCTGTTTTTT. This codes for CSAREGPPNTGELFF.

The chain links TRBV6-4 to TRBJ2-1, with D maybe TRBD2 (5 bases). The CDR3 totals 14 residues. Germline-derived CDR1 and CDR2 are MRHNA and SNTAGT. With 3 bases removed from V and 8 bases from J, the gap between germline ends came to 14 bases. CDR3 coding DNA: TGTGCCAGCAGTGAGGGAGACCCCGGGGATGAGCAGTTCTTC. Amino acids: CASSEGDPGDEQFF.

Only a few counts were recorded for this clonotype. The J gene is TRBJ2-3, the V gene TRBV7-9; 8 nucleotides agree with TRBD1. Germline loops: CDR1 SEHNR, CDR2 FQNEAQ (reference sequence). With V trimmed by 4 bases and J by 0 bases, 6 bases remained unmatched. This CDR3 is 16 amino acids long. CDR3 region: CASSSLWTGSTDTQYF. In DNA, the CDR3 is TGTGCCAGCAGCTCCCTCTGGACAGGGAGCACAGATACGCAGTATTTT.

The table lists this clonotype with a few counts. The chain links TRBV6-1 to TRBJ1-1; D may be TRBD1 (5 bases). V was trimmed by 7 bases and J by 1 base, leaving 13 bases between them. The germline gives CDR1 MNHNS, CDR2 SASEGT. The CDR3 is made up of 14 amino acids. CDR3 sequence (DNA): TGTGCCAGCACCCCCAGGGTACAGAACACTGAAGCTTTCTTT. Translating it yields CASTPRVQNTEAFF.

DNA of the CDR3: TGTGCCAGCAGAGGGGGACAGCCTCACACTGAAGCTTTCTTT. The encoded protein is CASRGGQPHTEAFF. The chain is built from TRBV6-2 or TRBV6-3 and TRBJ1-1; TRBD1 matches 7 bases. Germline lookup yields CDR1 MNHEY and CDR2 SVGEGT. There are 14 residues in the CDR3. With V trimmed by 6 bases and J by 3 bases, 7 bases remained unmatched.

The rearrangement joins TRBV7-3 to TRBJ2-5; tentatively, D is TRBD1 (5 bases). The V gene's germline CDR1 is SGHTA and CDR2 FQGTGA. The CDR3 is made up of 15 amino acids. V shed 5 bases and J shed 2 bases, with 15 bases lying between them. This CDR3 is CASSPTAGWQETQYF. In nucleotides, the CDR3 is TGTGCCAGCAGCCCTACTGCAGGGTGGCAAGAGACCCAGTACTTC.

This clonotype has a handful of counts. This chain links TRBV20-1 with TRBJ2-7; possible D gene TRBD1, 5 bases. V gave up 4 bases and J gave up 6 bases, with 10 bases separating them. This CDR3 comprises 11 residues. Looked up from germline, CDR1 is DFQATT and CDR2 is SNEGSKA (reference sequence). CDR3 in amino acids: CSANLGREQYF. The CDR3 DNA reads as TGCAGTGCTAACTTGGGGCGCGAGCAGTACTTC.

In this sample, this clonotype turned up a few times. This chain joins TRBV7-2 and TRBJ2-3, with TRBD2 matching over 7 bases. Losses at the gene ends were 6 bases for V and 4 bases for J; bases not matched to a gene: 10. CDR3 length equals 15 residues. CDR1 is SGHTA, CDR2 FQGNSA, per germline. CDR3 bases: TGTGCCAGCAGGAAAGCTAGCGGCCCCTCAGATACGCAGTATTTT. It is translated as CASRKASGPSDTQYF.